The 14 T cell receptor beta chains listed next were all sequenced from one sample in a study of T cell repertoires in cytomegalovirus infection. The antigens these receptors bind are not known. Each CDR3 protein is one row after TCRdb ran MiXCR on the reads. The sample contains 600,000 to 700,000 distinct CDR3 sequences, 30% to 40% of which appear only once. The sample was cultured PBMCs, taken from culture after CMV antigen stimulation. The receptors stem from a human donor in good health (CMV status not recorded). Some clones in this sample may be carry-over from other donors' samples.

This clonotype was seen a handful of times. This chain joins TRBV7-2 and TRBJ2-3, with 7 bases aligning to TRBD2. Trimming at V came to 5 bases and at J to 2 bases, leaving 13 bases not matched to a gene. Germline V gene data show CDR1 as SGHTA and CDR2 as FQGNSA. The CDR3 length is 17 residues. The chain's CDR3 is CASSTLNAGVNTDTQYF. DNA of the CDR3: TGTGCCAGCAGCACCTTAAATGCGGGGGTTAACACAGATACGCAGTATTTT.

The chain joins TRBV19 to TRBJ1-1; 9 nucleotides line up with TRBD1. The germline V gene has CDR1 LNHDA and CDR2 SQIVND (reference sequence). The CDR3 contains 13 residues. V was pared by 7 bases and J by 10 bases, with 10 bases of the junction left unmatched. In DNA form, the CDR3 reads TGTGCCAGTATCCACCGGGACAGGGCTTCAGCTTTCTTT. This gives the protein CASIHRDRASAFF. The full variable domain, its missing parts supplied by reference TRBV19 and TRBJ1-1, is DGGITQSPKYLFRKEGQNVTLSCEQNLNHDAMYWYRQDPGQGLRLIYYSQIVNDFQKGDIAEGYSVSREKKESFPLTVTSAQKNPTAFYLCASIHRDRASAFFGQGTRLTVV.

The V call is TRBV10-3, the J call TRBJ2-3; 7 nucleotides align to TRBD1. Trimming took 6 bases from V and 3 from J; bases not matched to a gene: 9. Germline lookup yields CDR1 ENHRY and CDR2 SYGVKD. This CDR3 spans 15 amino acids. The CDR3 here is CAIRRNRGGTDTQYF. CDR3 coding DNA: TGTGCCATCAGGAGAAACAGGGGCGGGACAGATACGCAGTATTTT.

This clonotype has at least ten counts. The gene calls are TRBV7-2 and TRBJ2-6; 7 positions agree with TRBD2. The CDR3 is 18 amino acids. Germline CDR1 is SGHTA and CDR2 is FQGNSA. J gave up 2 bases and V 2 bases, and 9 bases lay outside the gene matches. CDR3 bases: TGTGCCAGCAGCTTAAAGGTCGGCGGGAGTACTGGGGCCAACGTCCTGACTTTC. Amino acid sequence: CASSLKVGGSTGANVLTF.

The J gene is TRBJ2-1, the V gene TRBV2; D ambiguous. The length of the CDR3 is 14 residues. V was trimmed by 4 bases and J by 3 bases, leaving 10 bases between them. Per the germline V gene, CDR1 is SNHLY and CDR2 is FYNNEI. CDR3 residues: CASSVDPRYNEQFF. CDR3 in DNA: TGTGCCAGCAGTGTGGACCCCCGCTACAATGAGCAGTTCTTC. Full variable domain (missing parts from reference TRBV2 and TRBJ2-1): EPEVTQTPSHQVTQMGQEVILRCVPISNHLYFYWYRQILGQKVEFLVSFYNNEISEKSEIFDDQFSVERPDGSNFTLKIRSTKLEDSAMYFCASSVDPRYNEQFFGPGTRLTVL.

The chain employs TRBV19 and TRBJ2-7; 7 positions match TRBD1. Germline V lookup: CDR1 LNHDA, CDR2 SQIVND (reference sequence). The CDR3 totals 13 residues. Losses at the gene ends were 6 bases for V and 7 bases for J; bases not matched to a gene: 9. The CDR3 here is CASSGQAAGEQYF. The CDR3 DNA follows: TGTGCCAGTAGCGGACAGGCGGCCGGGGAGCAGTACTTC.

This clonotype appeared a single time. For the CDR3, the DNA is TGTGCCAGCAGTTATGGGACCGGGATCGAGACCCAGTACTTC. Its translation is CASSYGTGIETQYF. The chain couples TRBV6-6 to TRBJ2-5; perhaps D is TRBD1 or TRBD2 (5 bases each). CDR1 and CDR2 from the germline V gene are MNHNY and SVGAGI (reference sequence). The ends were cut back, 3 bases at V and 5 bases at J, with 13 bases in the middle. This CDR3 comprises 14 residues.

In its sample, this clonotype was seen many times. The chain links TRBV7-2 to TRBJ1-1; D is undetermined. V was shortened by 3 bases and J by 3 bases, with 11 bases between the two germline ends. Germline-derived CDR1 and CDR2 are SGHTA and FQGNSA. This CDR3 has 14 amino acids. CDR3 nucleotide sequence: TGTGCCAGCAGCTTCCAGAGGTGGGACACTGAAGCTTTCTTT. It yields the protein CASSFQRWDTEAFF.

The CDR3 DNA reads as TGTGCCAGCAGCCCCGGGGGCGGGGGGCCTCCCGGGGAGCTGTTTTTT. Translated: CASSPGGGGPPGELFF. The chain recombines TRBV2 with TRBJ2-2; TRBD2 matches 8 bases. Germline assignment: CDR1 SNHLY and CDR2 FYNNEI. Unmatched junction bases numbered 12, after V lost 6 bases and J lost 6 bases. The CDR3 length is 16 residues.

This clonotype was detected many times. The chain combines TRBV7-2 with TRBJ1-4; D may be TRBD1 (6 bases). This CDR3 region has 15 residues. Germline V gene data show CDR1 as SGHTA and CDR2 as FQGNSA. V gave up 5 bases and J gave up 4 bases, with 14 bases separating them. The CDR3 DNA sequence: TGTGCCAGCAGCCCTAGACCAGGGGATAATGAAAAACTGTTTTTT. Translation: CASSPRPGDNEKLFF.

This chain joins TRBV7-9 and TRBJ2-7; 14 nucleotides agree with TRBD2. Germline lookup yields CDR1 SEHNR and CDR2 FQNEAQ (reference sequence). V gave up 5 bases and J gave up 3 bases; unmatched junction bases: 6. The CDR3 totals 16 residues. The CDR3 DNA follows: TGTGCCAGCAGCCCACCGGGACTAGCGGGAGTCTACGAGCAGTACTTC. Its protein product is CASSPPGLAGVYEQYF.

The table lists this clonotype with a few counts. This sequence joins TRBV19 and TRBJ2-1; a possible D gene is TRBD2 (5 bases). Trimming left V 3 bases short and J 6 bases short, with 21 bases between. Germline V gives CDR1 LNHDA, CDR2 SQIVND (reference sequence). This CDR3 has 17 amino acids. This CDR3 is CASSILSVNSPGNEQFF. The CDR3 DNA follows: TGTGCCAGTAGTATCCTTAGCGTTAACAGTCCTGGCAATGAGCAGTTCTTC.

V gene TRBV10-3 combines with J gene TRBJ2-2; 9 bases align to TRBD1. CDR1 is ENHRY, CDR2 SYGVKD, per germline. Trimming removed 2 bases from V and 4 bases from J; junction bases left unmatched: 5. The CDR3 runs 16 residues. DNA of the CDR3: TGTGCCATCAGTGAGAGGGACAGGGATATCACCGGGGAGCTGTTTTTT. Amino acids: CAISERDRDITGELFF.

The V call is TRBV12-3 or TRBV12-4, the J call TRBJ2-3; 10 bases align to TRBD2. Unmatched junction bases numbered 14, after V lost 6 bases and J lost 2 bases. This CDR3 is built from 18 residues. The CDR3 DNA sequence: TGTGCCAGCAGATCACTAACCCTAGCGGGGGAAGCCACAGATACGCAGTATTTT. Protein product: CASRSLTLAGEATDTQYF.